The 29 T cell receptor beta chains given below trace back to one sample, sequenced in a study of identical twins. TCRdb re-called the 5' RACE reads through MiXCR, storing one row per CDR3 protein. Of 350,000 to 400,000 distinct CDR3 sequences detected, approximately 10% appear once; the ten largest clones hold 8% to 9.5%. The specimen sequenced was naive T cells sorted from blood. All receptors come from a woman aged 50 to 60 in good health.

The chain's CDR3 is CASSVVSDGEQYF. CDR3 nucleotides: TGTGCCAGCAGTGTGGTTTCGGATGGCGAGCAGTACTTC. The chain recombines TRBV2 with TRBJ2-7; no firm D call. The germline V gene has CDR1 SNHLY and CDR2 FYNNEI. This CDR3 is 13 amino acids long. Trimming removed 4 bases at V and 6 bases at J, with 13 bases between.

This clonotype was detected only a few times. V is TRBV20-1 and J is TRBJ2-1; D is ambiguous. CDR1 and CDR2 from the germline V gene are DFQATT and SNEGSKA (reference sequence). This CDR3 is 12 amino acids long. V lost 3 bases and J 8 bases, leaving 11 bases between the germline ends. The chain's CDR3 is CSASRRTDEQFF. The CDR3 DNA sequence: TGCAGTGCTAGCCGCCGAACAGATGAGCAGTTCTTC.

This clonotype was detected many times. The chain has TRBV6-5 and TRBJ1-1; 11 bases agree with TRBD1. CDR3 length: 15 amino acids. The germline CDR1 and CDR2 sequences are MNHEY and SVGAGI. With V trimmed by 5 bases and J by 3 bases, 5 bases remained unmatched. CDR3 region: CASSRTGGAYTEAFF. CDR3 nucleotides: TGTGCCAGCAGTAGGACAGGGGGCGCCTACACTGAAGCTTTCTTT.

The sample holds a few counts of this clonotype. The chain couples TRBV20-1 to TRBJ2-5; tentatively, D is TRBD2 (5 bases). CDR3 length: 18 residues. Trimming took off 0 bases at V and 1 base at J, with 21 bases between the two ends. The germline gives CDR1 DFQATT, CDR2 SNEGSKA (reference sequence). CDR3 sequence: CSARDPIREGASQETQYF. DNA for the CDR3: TGCAGTGCTAGAGATCCTATTCGAGAGGGAGCGAGCCAAGAGACCCAGTACTTC.

This clonotype was recorded at least ten times. The chain couples TRBV24-1 to TRBJ2-2, with D perhaps matching TRBD1 (6 bases). Looked up from germline, CDR1 is KGHDR and CDR2 is SFDVKD. This CDR3 has 16 amino acids. V dropped 3 bases and J dropped 3 bases, with 13 bases sitting between them. In nucleotides, the CDR3 is TGTGCCACCAGTGATCCGACAGGAAAAGACACCGGGGAGCTGTTTTTT. Its translation: CATSDPTGKDTGELFF.

This chain connects TRBV29-1 to TRBJ2-5, with 7 positions matching TRBD2. The CDR3 totals 13 residues. Germline CDR1 SQVTM, CDR2 ANQGSEA. V shed 1 base and J 4 bases; nucleotides not matched to a gene: 3. CDR3 coding DNA: TGCAGCGTTGAAGGCGGGGGATTAGAGACCCAGTACTTC. It yields the protein CSVEGGGLETQYF.

This clonotype was counted between two and nine times. This chain links TRBV5-6 with TRBJ2-1; 7 bases map to TRBD2. The J segment lost 9 bases and the V segment lost 0 bases, leaving 6 bases of the junction unmatched. CDR3 length: 14 residues. Germline CDR1 is SGHDT and CDR2 is YYEEEE. The CDR3 protein is CASSLVAGVGEQFF. The CDR3 DNA reads as TGTGCCAGCAGCTTGGTGGCGGGAGTCGGTGAGCAGTTCTTC.

Only a few counts were recorded for this clonotype. The rearrangement links TRBV4-1 to TRBJ2-1; perhaps D is TRBD1 or TRBD2 (6 bases each). Germline V gene lookup returns CDR1 MGHRA and CDR2 YSYEKL. The V end lost 4 bases, the J end lost 9 bases, and 13 bases lay between the germline ends. This CDR3 has 13 amino acids. The DNA for the CDR3 is TGCGCCAGCAGCCGGGGGCTAGCGCCTGAGCAGTTCTTC. Translated: CASSRGLAPEQFF.

In DNA form, the CDR3 reads TGTGCCAGCAGCCCGGCAGGGGCGGTTAGGTCACCCCTCCACTTT. Translated, it gives CASSPAGAVRSPLHF. The V call is TRBV3-1, the J call TRBJ1-6, with a tentative D call TRBD1 (6 bases). The V and J ends lost 4 bases and 10 bases respectively, with 17 bases between them. This CDR3 comprises 15 residues. Germline values: CDR1 LGHDT, CDR2 YNNKEL (reference sequence). Full variable domain (missing parts from reference TRBV3-1 and TRBJ1-6): DTAVSQTPKYLVTQMGNDKSIKCEQNLGHDTMYWYKQDSKKFLKIMFSYNNKELIINETVPNRFSPKSPDKAHLNLHINSLELGDSAVYFCASSPAGAVRSPLHFGNGTRLTVT.

This clonotype was recorded a few times. J is TRBJ1-1 and V is TRBV30; D is ambiguous. Germline loops: CDR1 GTSNPN, CDR2 SVGIG (reference sequence). Trimming stripped 7 bases from V and 2 bases from J, with 17 bases between. The CDR3 totals 14 residues. CDR3 sequence (DNA): TGTGCCTCCCATGCCCGTCTCCAAAACACTGAAGCTTTCTTT. It is translated as CASHARLQNTEAFF.

The chain uses TRBV2 and TRBJ2-3, with 7 bases matching TRBD2. This CDR3 is 15 amino acids long. After removal of 2 bases from V and 6 bases from J, the junction contained 8 bases not matched to a gene. Per the germline V gene, CDR1 is SNHLY and CDR2 is FYNNEI. CDR3 loop: CASSESGRAVDTQYF. CDR3 sequence (DNA): TGTGCCAGCAGTGAATCTGGGAGGGCCGTGGATACGCAGTATTTT.

The sample holds a few counts of this clonotype. The chain couples TRBV3-1 to TRBJ1-6; D is uncertain. Per germline, CDR1 LGHDT and CDR2 YNNKEL (reference sequence). CDR3 length: 14 residues. V was cut by 4 bases and J by 7 bases, with 11 bases left in between. The CDR3 here is CASSPSGWNSPLHF. The DNA for the CDR3 is TGTGCCAGCAGCCCGAGTGGGTGGAATTCACCCCTCCACTTT.

This clonotype was recorded at least ten times. The gene calls are TRBV4-1 and TRBJ2-5; D not certain. Trimming left V 0 bases short and J 1 base short, with 3 bases between. The CDR3 runs 13 residues. The germline gives CDR1 MGHRA, CDR2 YSYEKL. The CDR3 loop is CASSQDSQETQYF. CDR3 coding DNA: TGCGCCAGCAGCCAAGATAGCCAAGAGACCCAGTACTTC.

The chain carries TRBV10-3 and TRBJ2-3, with 7 bases that match TRBD2. Germline trimming cut 10 bases from V and 5 bases from J; bases unmatched to any gene: 0. CDR3 size: 10 residues. Germline CDR1 and CDR2: ENHRY and SYGVKD. The CDR3 DNA reads as TGTGCCACGGGAGGAGATACGCAGTATTTT. It specifies CATGGDTQYF.

The chain recombines TRBV12-3 or TRBV12-4 with TRBJ1-1; a possible D gene is TRBD1 (5 bases). The V end lost 4 bases, the J end lost 11 bases, and 17 bases lay between the germline ends. The CDR3 sequence is 13 residues long. This chain's CDR3 is CASSSRLGGYAFF. The CDR3 DNA sequence: TGTGCCAGCAGTTCCCGCCTGGGGGGGTACGCTTTCTTT.

This clonotype was counted many times. CDR3 loop: CATSDPYYEQYF. CDR3 in DNA: TGTGCCACCAGTGATCCCTACTACGAGCAGTACTTC. This chain links TRBV24-1 with TRBJ2-7, with D hard to call. CDR1 is KGHDR, CDR2 SFDVKD, per germline. V was shortened by 3 bases and J by 3 bases, with 5 bases between the two germline ends. The CDR3 length is 12 residues.

This clonotype was detected only a few times. This rearrangement joins TRBV3-1 to TRBJ2-7; the D is unclear. CDR3 length equals 14 residues. V lost 0 bases and J 0 bases, leaving 6 bases between the germline ends. From germline, CDR1 is LGHDT and CDR2 YNNKEL (reference sequence). In nucleotides, the CDR3 is TGTGCCAGCAGCCAAGATAGCAGCTCCTACGAGCAGTACGTC. It is translated as CASSQDSSSYEQYV.

This clonotype was observed many times. At one boundary the junction diverges from the germline segment, which might be a read error. CDR3 nucleotides: TGTGCCACCAGCAGAGAGGAAGGGAACGCTGAAGCTTTCTTT. It is translated as CATSREEGNAEAFF. The chain joins TRBV15 to TRBJ1-1; D gene ambiguous. The germline V gene has CDR1 LNHNV and CDR2 YYDKDF (reference sequence). The CDR3 is made up of 14 amino acids.

This clonotype was recorded a few times. The chain carries TRBV12-3 or TRBV12-4 and TRBJ2-1; 8 bases align to TRBD1. Losses at the gene ends were 2 bases for V and 7 bases for J; bases not matched to a gene: 7. This CDR3 has 15 amino acids. This CDR3 is CASSLRQGAGNEQFF. The DNA for the CDR3 is TGTGCCAGCAGTTTAAGGCAGGGGGCTGGAAATGAGCAGTTCTTC.

This clonotype was counted at least ten times. V gene TRBV19 combines with J gene TRBJ1-5, with a weak D call TRBD1 (5 bases). The CDR3 loop spans 13 amino acids. Looked up from germline, CDR1 is LNHDA and CDR2 is SQIVND (reference sequence). V lost 7 bases, J lost 12 bases, and 19 bases lay in between. CDR3 loop: CASTPLGLGFQHF. CDR3 DNA sequence: TGTGCCAGTACCCCGTTGGGGCTGGGGTTCCAGCATTTT.

This clonotype came up many times. This chain links TRBV29-1 with TRBJ2-2; possible D gene TRBD1, 6 bases. Trimming took 3 bases from V and 5 from J, leaving 13 bases between them. Germline-derived CDR1 and CDR2 are SQVTM and ANQGSEA. There are 14 residues in the CDR3. CDR3 nucleotide sequence: TGCAGCGTTGACAAGGCAGGGGTGACCGGGGAGCTGTTTTTT. It codes for CSVDKAGVTGELFF.

This clonotype was found a few times. This chain uses TRBV27 with TRBJ2-3; 8 nucleotides align to TRBD2. This CDR3 contains 15 residues. Germline CDR1 is MNHEY and CDR2 is SMNVEV (reference sequence). V lost 2 bases to trimming and J lost 1 base; unmatched junction nucleotides: 2. The CDR3 sequence is CASSLRREGTDTQYF. The CDR3 region has the DNA TGTGCCAGCAGTTTACGGCGGGAGGGCACAGATACGCAGTATTTT.

This clonotype was observed a few times. The CDR3 spells CASSRVGLAGENEQYF. For the CDR3, the DNA is TGTGCCAGCAGCCGAGTCGGGTTAGCGGGAGAAAACGAGCAGTACTTC. The genes are TRBV6-2 or TRBV6-3 and TRBJ2-7; TRBD2 matches at 9 bases. This CDR3 region has 16 residues. In germline, CDR1 is MNHEY, CDR2 SVGEGT. Germline trimming cut 6 bases from V and 5 bases from J; bases unmatched to any gene: 14.

Only a few counts were recorded for this clonotype. This chain uses TRBV20-1 with TRBJ2-5, with TRBD1 identical over 11 bases. The CDR3 is 16 residues long. Germline V gene lookup returns CDR1 DFQATT and CDR2 SNEGSKA (reference sequence). V dropped 0 bases and J dropped 6; count of bases not matched to a gene: 9. The CDR3 region has the DNA TGCAGTGCTAGAGATCTTAGGACAGGGGGCGAGCAGACCCAGTACTTC. Its protein product is CSARDLRTGGEQTQYF.

The chain uses TRBV27 and TRBJ2-2, with 9 positions matching TRBD1. V trimming: 8 bases; J trimming: 6 bases; junction bases outside the gene matches: 13. The CDR3 is 16 residues long. CDR1 and CDR2 from the germline V gene are MNHEY and SMNVEV (reference sequence). DNA of the CDR3: TGTGCCAGCGGACAAGTACAGGGGGCGCCGGCCGGGGAGCTGTTTTTT. The encoded protein is CASGQVQGAPAGELFF.

V is TRBV30 and J is TRBJ2-7; D perhaps matches TRBD2 (5 bases). This CDR3 region has 13 residues. Germline V lookup: CDR1 GTSNPN, CDR2 SVGIG (reference sequence). The V end lost 1 base, the J end lost 1 base, and 8 bases lay between the germline ends. Written as DNA, the CDR3 is TGTGCCTGGAGTGAGGGAGAGTCCTACGAGCAGTACGTC. Amino acids: CAWSEGESYEQYV.

This clonotype has just a few counts. J is TRBJ2-1 and V is TRBV4-1; no clear D gene. V was trimmed by 1 base and J by 9 bases, leaving 10 bases between them. This CDR3 region has 13 residues. Germline V gene lookup returns CDR1 MGHRA and CDR2 YSYEKL. The CDR3 is CASSQVVVGEQFF. In DNA, the CDR3 is TGCGCCAGCAGCCAAGTGGTGGTGGGTGAGCAGTTCTTC.

Regarding this clonotype: The junction shows a germline mismatch at one end, possibly a read error. V usage is TRBV10-3 and J usage is TRBJ2-1; no firm D call. Germline V gene lookup returns CDR1 ENHRY and CDR2 SYGVKD. The CDR3 is 13 residues long. The CDR3 DNA is TGTGCCAACAGTGAGATCCCAGACAATGAGCAGTTCTTC. Its translation is CANSEIPDNEQFF.

This clonotype was counted ten times or more. CDR3 in DNA: TGTGCCAGCAGCTACCCGGGACTACGCACCTACAATGAGCAGTTCTTC. Translation gives CASSYPGLRTYNEQFF. This chain uses TRBV6-2 or TRBV6-3 with TRBJ2-1; 7 nucleotides agree with TRBD2. Trimming cost V 6 bases and J 2 bases; bases outside gene matches: 10. The CDR3 covers 16 residues. Germline values: CDR1 MNHEY, CDR2 SVGEGT.